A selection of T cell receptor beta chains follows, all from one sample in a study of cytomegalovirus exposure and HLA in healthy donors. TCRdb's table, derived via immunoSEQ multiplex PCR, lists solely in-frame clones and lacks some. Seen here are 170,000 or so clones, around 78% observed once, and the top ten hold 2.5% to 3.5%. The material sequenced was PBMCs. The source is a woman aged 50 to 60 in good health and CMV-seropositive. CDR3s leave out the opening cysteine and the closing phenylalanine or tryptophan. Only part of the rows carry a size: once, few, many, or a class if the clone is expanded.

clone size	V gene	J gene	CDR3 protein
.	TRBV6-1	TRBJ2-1	ASSPPLAGGNEQF
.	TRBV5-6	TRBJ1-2	ASSSDRGYYGYT
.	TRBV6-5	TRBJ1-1	ASSDPGQGGL
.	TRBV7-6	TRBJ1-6	ASSVQGSDSPLH
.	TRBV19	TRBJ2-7	ASSVRLAVDEQY
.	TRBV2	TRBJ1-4	ASSLDLTGGEKLF
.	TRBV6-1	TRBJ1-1	ASREVYNTEAF
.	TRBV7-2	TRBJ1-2	ASSLLGMRQPITRGYT
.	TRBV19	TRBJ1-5	ASSIGGQGQPQH
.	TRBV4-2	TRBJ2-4	ASSPGQGAVKNIQY
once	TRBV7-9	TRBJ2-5	ASSSGSGGQETQY
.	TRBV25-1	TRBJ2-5	ASSEYWGTGQETQY
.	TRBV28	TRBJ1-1	ASSFSSRMNTEAF
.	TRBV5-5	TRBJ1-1	ASIPRQGRTEAF
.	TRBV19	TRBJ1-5	ASSIRGQTKPQH
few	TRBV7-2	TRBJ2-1	ASSLAVGEQF
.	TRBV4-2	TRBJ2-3	ASSQGVRGSTDTQY
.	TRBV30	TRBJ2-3	AWSQTSGGTDTQY
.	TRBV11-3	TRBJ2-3	ASSSRWGTSTDTQY
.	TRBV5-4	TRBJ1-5	ASSLDRGRQPQH
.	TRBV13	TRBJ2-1	ASNLGLHNEQF
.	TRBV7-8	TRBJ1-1	ASSYSFGEPGTEAF
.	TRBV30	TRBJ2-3	AWKTEGASGVTDTQY
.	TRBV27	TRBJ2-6	ASSLVGSGANGLT
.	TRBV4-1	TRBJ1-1	ASSGGQGAGSPAF
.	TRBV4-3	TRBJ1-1	ASSSSGGQGRNTEAF